This entry lists 22 T cell receptor beta chains sequenced from one sample in a study of response to subunit inactivated influenza vaccine. TCRdb reprocessed the RT-PCR reads with MiXCR, giving one entry per CDR3 protein. Of about 500,000 distinct CDR3 sequences in the sample, under 15% are singletons; the top ten hold around 13%. The source material was PBMCs from blood, sampled roughly 45 days after vaccination. The receptors shown here come from a man between 45 and 60 years old who received an inactivated influenza vaccine.

There are many counts of this clonotype. The rearrangement joins TRBV9 to TRBJ2-1, with 11 bases aligning to TRBD2. This CDR3 spans 16 amino acids. Trimming cost V 4 bases and J 4 bases; bases outside gene matches: 7. CDR1 is SGDLS and CDR2 is YYNGEE in the germline V gene. The CDR3 reads CASSHPGTSGYNEQFF. CDR3 nucleotides: TGTGCCAGCAGCCATCCCGGGACTAGCGGATACAATGAGCAGTTCTTC.

The V gene is TRBV3-1, the J gene TRBJ2-7, with 8 positions matching TRBD1. V lost 8 bases, J lost 3 bases, and 3 bases stayed unmatched. Germline V gene data show CDR1 as LGHDT and CDR2 as YNNKEL (reference sequence). CDR3 length: 12 amino acids. The CDR3 DNA is TGTGCCAGCCAAGGGACAGGCTACGAGCAGTACTTC. Translated: CASQGTGYEQYF.

The gene calls are TRBV19 and TRBJ2-7, with 8 bases aligning to TRBD2. The V gene's germline CDR1 is LNHDA and CDR2 SQIVND (reference sequence). V shed 5 bases, J shed 0 bases, and the junction held 9 bases outside the gene matches. The CDR3 runs to 16 residues. Here the CDR3 DNA reads TGTGCCAGTAGTCCATCGTCGGGGGGGTACTCCTACGAGCAGTACTTC. Encoded protein: CASSPSSGGYSYEQYF.

The chain combines TRBV12-3 or TRBV12-4 with TRBJ1-5; TRBD1 aligns across 12 bases. Trimming cost V 6 bases and J 5 bases; bases outside gene matches: 5. This CDR3 has 15 amino acids. The CDR3 sequence is CASRSGTGGHQPQHF. CDR3 sequence (DNA): TGTGCCAGCAGGTCCGGGACAGGGGGCCATCAGCCCCAGCATTTT.

The table lists this clonotype with a few counts. V is TRBV20-1 and J is TRBJ2-3, with D unclear. The CDR3 has 11 residues. Trimming cost V 6 bases and J 6 bases, with 10 bases left between them. CDR1 is DFQATT, CDR2 SNEGSKA, per germline (reference sequence). The CDR3 DNA reads TGCAGTGCCGGGTTCGGGGATACGCAGTATTTT. Residues: CSAGFGDTQYF.

A few counts support this clonotype. The chain employs TRBV12-3 or TRBV12-4 and TRBJ1-2; D remains ambiguous. This CDR3 region has 14 residues. V lost 10 bases, J lost 8 bases, and 23 bases lay in between. The CDR3 bases are TGTGCCACCAGACAATCCAGCTCCACACGCGGCTACACCTTC. Its protein product is CATRQSSSTRGYTF.

This clonotype was picked up a small number of times. The J gene is TRBJ1-5, the V gene TRBV6-2 or TRBV6-3, with 7 bases aligning to TRBD1. This CDR3 is 15 amino acids long. Germline V lookup: CDR1 MNHEY, CDR2 SVGEGT. Germline trimming cut 2 bases from V and 6 bases from J; bases unmatched to any gene: 7. The CDR3 protein is CASSYREGAGQPQHF. DNA of the CDR3: TGTGCCAGCAGTTACCGAGAGGGGGCCGGTCAGCCCCAGCATTTT.

This clonotype was observed at least ten times. The chain carries TRBV28 and TRBJ1-1, with D hard to call. V lost 6 bases to trimming and J lost 8 bases, with 10 bases between them. Germline assignment: CDR1 MDHEN and CDR2 SYDVKM. This CDR3 has 11 amino acids. The CDR3 loop is CASRQTVEAFF. Written as DNA, the CDR3 is TGTGCCAGCAGACAGACCGTGGAAGCTTTCTTT. Filled out from reference TRBV28 and TRBJ1-1, the complete variable domain reads DVKVTQSSRYLVKRTGEKVFLECVQDMDHENMFWYRQDPGLGLRLIYFSYDVKMKEKGDIPEGYSVSREKKERFSLILESASTNQTSMYLCASRQTVEAFFGQGTRLTVV.

Only a few counts were recorded for this clonotype. The chain combines TRBV10-3 with TRBJ2-7; 11 bases are a match to TRBD1. Germline-derived CDR1 and CDR2 are ENHRY and SYGVKD. The V gene end was trimmed by 7 bases and the J gene end by 5 bases; junction bases not matched to a gene: 4. This CDR3 is built from 13 residues. In nucleotides, the CDR3 is TGTGCCATCAATGGACAGGGGGCAAACGAGCAGTACTTC. Amino acids: CAINGQGANEQYF.

The chain has TRBV5-6 and TRBJ1-1; D is uncertain. V shed 1 base and J shed 1 base, with 11 bases lying between them. This CDR3 has 15 amino acids. The germline V gene encodes CDR1 SGHDT and CDR2 YYEEEE. CDR3 DNA: TGTGCCAGCAGCTTGCCGGGTATTGGGAACACTGAAGCTTTCTTT. It codes for CASSLPGIGNTEAFF.

In its sample, this clonotype was seen a few times. The chain has TRBV7-8 and TRBJ2-5, with D tentatively TRBD1 (5 bases). Germline V gene data show CDR1 as SGHVS and CDR2 as FQNEAQ. Trimming removed 4 bases at V and 0 bases at J, with 9 bases between. The CDR3 sequence is 14 residues long. The CDR3 bases are TGTGCCAGCAGCTACAGACAGAACCAAGAGACCCAGTACTTC. Its protein product is CASSYRQNQETQYF.

The table lists this clonotype with a few counts. This rearrangement joins TRBV28 to TRBJ2-2; 7 bases map to TRBD2. This CDR3 comprises 15 residues. The V gene's germline CDR1 is MDHEN and CDR2 SYDVKM. Trimming cost V 6 bases and J 3 bases; bases outside gene matches: 7. CDR3 amino acids: CASRPSGGYTGELFF. CDR3 coding DNA: TGTGCCAGCAGGCCTAGCGGAGGTTACACCGGGGAGCTGTTTTTT.

At least ten counts were recorded for this clonotype. CDR3 coding DNA: TGCGCCAGCAATGCTCAGGGCACGAACACCGGGGAGCTGTTTTTT. It translates to CASNAQGTNTGELFF. The chain links TRBV5-1 to TRBJ2-2, with D possibly matching TRBD1 (5 bases). The germline V and J ends were trimmed by 6 bases and 0 bases, with 12 bases remaining between them. This CDR3 has 15 residues. Germline V gives CDR1 SGHRS, CDR2 YFSETQ. The entire variable domain, with the rest obtained from reference TRBV5-1 and TRBJ2-2, is as follows: KAGVTQTPRYLIKTRGQQVTLSCSPISGHRSVSWYQQTPGQGLQFLFEYFSETQRNKGNFPGRFSGRQFSNSRSEMNVSTLELGDSALYLCASNAQGTNTGELFFGEGSRLTVL.

This sequence joins TRBV7-9 and TRBJ2-5; 9 positions match TRBD2. Germline V lookup: CDR1 SEHNR, CDR2 FQNEAQ (reference sequence). The junction had 5 bases not matched to a gene; V was cut back by 4 bases and J by 2 bases. This CDR3 has 15 residues. The CDR3 loop is CASSSRGGLQETQYF. As DNA, the CDR3 is TGTGCCAGCAGCTCGCGGGGGGGCCTTCAAGAGACCCAGTACTTC.

This clonotype was observed a few times. This sequence joins TRBV29-1 and TRBJ2-1, with 7 bases identical to TRBD1. Germline V gives CDR1 SQVTM, CDR2 ANQGSEA. The ends lost 7 bases at V and 7 bases at J; junction bases unmatched: 19. The CDR3 spans 16 residues. This chain's CDR3 is CSGKGAAGSPPNEQFF. The CDR3 region has the DNA TGCAGCGGGAAGGGGGCGGCAGGAAGCCCGCCTAATGAGCAGTTCTTC.

The chain recombines TRBV4-1 with TRBJ2-7, with D unclear. V lost 0 bases, J lost 0 bases, and 9 bases lay in between. Germline CDR1 reads MGHRA; CDR2 reads YSYEKL. This CDR3 has 15 residues. In DNA, the CDR3 is TGCGCCAGCAGCCAAGATATGGCTGTCTCCTACGAGCAGTACTTC. Its protein is CASSQDMAVSYEQYF.

The chain joins TRBV6-2 or TRBV6-3 to TRBJ1-3, with 7 bases aligning to TRBD1. The CDR3 length is 17 residues. Germline CDR1 MNHEY, CDR2 SVGEGT. The junction had 5 bases not matched to a gene; V was cut back by 0 bases and J by 0 bases. As DNA, the CDR3 is TGTGCCAGCAGTTACTCGGGACAGTCGAGCTCTGGAAACACCATATATTTT. The encoded protein is CASSYSGQSSSGNTIYF.

This clonotype appeared a few times. J is TRBJ2-3 and V is TRBV5-1; D might be TRBD1 or TRBD2, each matching 5 bases. Germline loops: CDR1 SGHRS, CDR2 YFSETQ. This CDR3 has 12 amino acids. V lost 4 bases to trimming and J lost 14 bases, with 17 bases between them. CDR3 bases: TGCGCCAGCAGCCCGACGTGGGACCAAAGGTATTTT. Protein sequence: CASSPTWDQRYF.

This clonotype was picked up a small number of times. The V gene is TRBV12-3 or TRBV12-4, the J gene TRBJ1-1; no clear D gene. The V end was cut by 2 bases, the J end by 1 base, with 5 bases between. This CDR3 region has 13 residues. The CDR3 reads CASSLPPNTEAFF. The CDR3 DNA follows: TGTGCCAGCAGTTTACCTCCGAACACTGAAGCTTTCTTT.

The chain combines TRBV20-1 with TRBJ2-3; D might be TRBD1 (5 bases). The V and J ends lost 3 bases and 3 bases respectively, with 10 bases between them. Germline V gives CDR1 DFQATT, CDR2 SNEGSKA (reference sequence). The CDR3 totals 13 residues. The CDR3 sequence is CSARGLGTDTQYF. CDR3 sequence (DNA): TGCAGTGCTAGGGGGCTAGGGACAGATACGCAGTATTTT.

The chain uses TRBV28 and TRBJ2-1, with TRBD2 matching over 7 bases. V trimming: 6 bases; J trimming: 6 bases; junction bases outside the gene matches: 8. The CDR3 loop spans 14 amino acids. The germline V gene has CDR1 MDHEN and CDR2 SYDVKM. The DNA for the CDR3 is TGTGCCAGCAGCACCTGGACTAGTTTCAATGAGCAGTTCTTC. As protein: CASSTWTSFNEQFF. Based on the CDR3 plus reference TRBV28 and TRBJ2-1, the full variable domain is DVKVTQSSRYLVKRTGEKVFLECVQDMDHENMFWYRQDPGLGLRLIYFSYDVKMKEKGDIPEGYSVSREKKERFSLILESASTNQTSMYLCASSTWTSFNEQFFGPGTRLTVL.

This clonotype appeared many times. The genes are TRBV5-1 and TRBJ2-3; D is tentatively TRBD1 or TRBD2 (7 bases each). CDR1 is SGHRS, CDR2 YFSETQ, per germline. This CDR3 comprises 16 residues. Trimming removed 4 bases at V and 5 bases at J, with 20 bases between. CDR3 residues: CASSNRGGGGVDTQYF. The CDR3, as DNA: TGCGCCAGCAGCAACCGGGGAGGGGGCGGAGTAGATACGCAGTATTTT.